This T cell receptor (beta chain) was obtained from a study of blood T cell repertoires in COVID-19. Across the study: Sample material is recorded as cDNA or gDNA derived from T cells, B-cell-depleted T cells, or PBMCs.

Method: immunoSEQ multiplex PCR; TCRdb's copy keeps in-frame clones and lacks some. The profile covers approximately 210,000 clones, with roughly four fifths appearing a single time and around 12% taken by the ten largest. This clone has just a few counts. Germline V CDR1 and CDR2: PRHDT, FYEKMQ (reference sequence). Trimming cost V 4 bases and J 5 bases, with 21 bases left between them. This CDR3 contains 17 residues. V and J are TRBV13 and TRBJ2-1; D might be TRBD2 (7 bases). Source material: peripheral blood. This sequence originates from a woman aged 40 to 50 with acute or convalescent COVID-19. The CDR3 spells CASSYNYRGGPNNEQFF. CDR3 bases: TGTGCCAGCAGCTACAATTATAGGGGGGGCCCAAACAATGAGCAGTTCTTC.